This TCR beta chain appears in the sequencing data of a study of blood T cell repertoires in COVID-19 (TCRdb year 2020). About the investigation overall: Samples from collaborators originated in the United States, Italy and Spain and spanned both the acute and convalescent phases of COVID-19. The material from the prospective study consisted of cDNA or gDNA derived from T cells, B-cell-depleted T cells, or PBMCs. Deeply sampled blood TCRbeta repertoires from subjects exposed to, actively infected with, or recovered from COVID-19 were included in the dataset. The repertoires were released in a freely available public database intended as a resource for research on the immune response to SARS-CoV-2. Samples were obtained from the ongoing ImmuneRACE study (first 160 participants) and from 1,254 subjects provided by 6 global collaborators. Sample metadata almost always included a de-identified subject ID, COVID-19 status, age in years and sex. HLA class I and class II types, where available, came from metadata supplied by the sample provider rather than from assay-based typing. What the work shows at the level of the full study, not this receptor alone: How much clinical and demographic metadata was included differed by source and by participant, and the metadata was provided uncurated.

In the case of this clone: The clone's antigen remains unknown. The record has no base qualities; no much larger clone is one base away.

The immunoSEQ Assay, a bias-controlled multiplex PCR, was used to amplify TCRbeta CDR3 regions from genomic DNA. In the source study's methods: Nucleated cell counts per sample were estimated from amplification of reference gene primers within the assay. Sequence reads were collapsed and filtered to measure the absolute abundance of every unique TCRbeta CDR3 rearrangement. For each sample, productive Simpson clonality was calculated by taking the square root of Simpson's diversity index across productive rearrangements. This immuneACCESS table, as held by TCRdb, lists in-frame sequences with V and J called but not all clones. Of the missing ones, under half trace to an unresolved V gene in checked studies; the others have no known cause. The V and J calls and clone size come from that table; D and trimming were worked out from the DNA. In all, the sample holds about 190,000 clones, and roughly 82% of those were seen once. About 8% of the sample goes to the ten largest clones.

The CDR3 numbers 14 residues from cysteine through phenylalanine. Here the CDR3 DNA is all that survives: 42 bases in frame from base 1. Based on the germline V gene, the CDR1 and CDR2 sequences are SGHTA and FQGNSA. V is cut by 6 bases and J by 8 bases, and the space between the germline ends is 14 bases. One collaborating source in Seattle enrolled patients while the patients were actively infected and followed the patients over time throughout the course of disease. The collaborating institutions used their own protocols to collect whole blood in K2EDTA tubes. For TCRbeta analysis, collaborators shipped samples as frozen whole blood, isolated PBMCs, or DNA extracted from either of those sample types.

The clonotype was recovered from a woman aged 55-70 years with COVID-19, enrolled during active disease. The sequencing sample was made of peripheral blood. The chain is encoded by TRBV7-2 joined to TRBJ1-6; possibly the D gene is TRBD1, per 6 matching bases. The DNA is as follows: TGTGCCAGCAGAAAACCCCAGGGGTATTCACCCCTCCACTTT. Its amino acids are CASRKPQGYSPLHF.